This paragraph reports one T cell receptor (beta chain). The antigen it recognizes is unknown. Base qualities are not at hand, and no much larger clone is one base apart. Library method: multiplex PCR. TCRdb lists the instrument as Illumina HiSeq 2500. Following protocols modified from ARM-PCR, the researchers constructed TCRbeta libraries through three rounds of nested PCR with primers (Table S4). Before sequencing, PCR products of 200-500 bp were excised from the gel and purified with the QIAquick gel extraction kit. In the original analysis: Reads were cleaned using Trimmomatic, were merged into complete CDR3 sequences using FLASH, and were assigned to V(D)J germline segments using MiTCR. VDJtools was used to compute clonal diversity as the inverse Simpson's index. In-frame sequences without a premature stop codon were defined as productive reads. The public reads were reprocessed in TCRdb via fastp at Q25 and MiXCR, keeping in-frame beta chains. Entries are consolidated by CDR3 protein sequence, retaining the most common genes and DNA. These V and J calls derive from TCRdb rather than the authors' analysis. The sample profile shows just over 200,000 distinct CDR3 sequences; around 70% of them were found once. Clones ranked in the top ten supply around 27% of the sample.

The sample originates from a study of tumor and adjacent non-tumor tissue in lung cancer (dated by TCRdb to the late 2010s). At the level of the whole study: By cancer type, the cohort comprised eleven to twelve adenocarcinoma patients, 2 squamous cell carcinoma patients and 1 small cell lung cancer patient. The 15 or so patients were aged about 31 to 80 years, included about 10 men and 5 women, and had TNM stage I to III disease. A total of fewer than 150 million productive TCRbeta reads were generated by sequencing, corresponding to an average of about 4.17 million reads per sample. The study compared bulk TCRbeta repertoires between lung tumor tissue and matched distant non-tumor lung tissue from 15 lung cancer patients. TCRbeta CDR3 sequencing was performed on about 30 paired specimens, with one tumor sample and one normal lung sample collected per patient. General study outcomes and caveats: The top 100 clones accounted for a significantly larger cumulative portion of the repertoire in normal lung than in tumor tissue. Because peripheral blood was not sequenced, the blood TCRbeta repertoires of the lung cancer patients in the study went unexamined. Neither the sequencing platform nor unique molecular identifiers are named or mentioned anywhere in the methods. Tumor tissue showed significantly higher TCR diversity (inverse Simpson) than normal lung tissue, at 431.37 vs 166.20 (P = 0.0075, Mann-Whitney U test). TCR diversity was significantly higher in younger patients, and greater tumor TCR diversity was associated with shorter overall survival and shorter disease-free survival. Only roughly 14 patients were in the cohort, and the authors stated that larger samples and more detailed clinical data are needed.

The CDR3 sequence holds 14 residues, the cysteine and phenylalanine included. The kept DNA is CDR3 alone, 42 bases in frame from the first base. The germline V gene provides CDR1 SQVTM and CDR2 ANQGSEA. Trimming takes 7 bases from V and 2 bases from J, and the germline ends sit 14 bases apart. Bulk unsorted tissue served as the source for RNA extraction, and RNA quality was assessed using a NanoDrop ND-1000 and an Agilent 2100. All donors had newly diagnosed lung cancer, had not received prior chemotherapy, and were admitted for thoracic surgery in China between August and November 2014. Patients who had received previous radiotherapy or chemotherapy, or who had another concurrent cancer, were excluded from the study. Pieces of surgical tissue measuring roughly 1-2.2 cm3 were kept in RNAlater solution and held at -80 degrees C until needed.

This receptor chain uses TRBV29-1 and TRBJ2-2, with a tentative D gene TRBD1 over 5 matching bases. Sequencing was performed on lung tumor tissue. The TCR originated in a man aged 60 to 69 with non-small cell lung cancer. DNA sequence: TGCAGCGCTGACGACCAGGGAAACACCGGGGAGCTGTTTTTT. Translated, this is CSADDQGNTGELFF.